The 24 T cell receptor beta chains presented below share a single source sample, sequenced in a study of metastatic and nonmetastatic thyroid tumors. Each patient went into thyroid surgery without having received any treatment. TCRdb re-analyzed the PCR reads through MiXCR. The sample yields 50,000 to 60,000 clones, roughly a sixth seen once. Sequencing was done on a sample of blood. These receptors came from a female donor with papillary thyroid cancer or a benign thyroid nodule (not recorded which). Some clones in this sample may be carry-over from other donors' samples.

This clone was counted many times. The rearrangement links TRBV7-3 to TRBJ1-4; D possibly corresponds to TRBD1 (5 bases). V lost 2 bases to trimming and J lost 7 bases, with 14 bases between them. This CDR3 comprises 15 residues. CDR1 and CDR2 from the germline V gene are SGHTA and FQGTGA. The CDR3 DNA reads as TGTGCCAGCAGCTTACTGGCGGGGCCGAGTGAAAAACTGTTTTTT. Its protein is CASSLLAGPSEKLFF.

The chain links TRBV7-2 to TRBJ1-1, with a weak D call TRBD1 (5 bases). Germline V gene data show CDR1 as SGHTA and CDR2 as FQGNSA. The CDR3 totals 15 residues. V was cut by 5 bases and J by 0 bases, with 13 bases left in between. The CDR3 loop is CASSVPGNVNTEAFF. As DNA, the CDR3 is TGTGCCAGCAGCGTTCCAGGGAATGTGAACACTGAAGCTTTCTTT. The full variable domain, with the rest looked up from reference TRBV7-2 and TRBJ1-1, is GAGVSQSPSNKVTEKGKDVELRCDPISGHTALYWYRQSLGQGLEFLIYFQGNSAPDKSGLPSDRFSAERTGGSVSTLTIQRTQQEDSAVYLCASSVPGNVNTEAFFGQGTRLTVV.

Regarding this clone: One base away lies a much larger clone, so this may be a sequencing read error. Other DNA sequences of this sample code for an identical CDR3. V usage is TRBV20-1 and J usage is TRBJ2-1, with unresolved D. This CDR3 is built from 14 residues. The germline CDR1 and CDR2 sequences are DFQATT and SNEGSKA (reference sequence). CDR3 protein: CSARESGSYNEQLF. The CDR3 DNA sequence: TGCAGTGCTAGAGAGTCCGGCTCCTACAATGAGCAGCTATTC.

This clone showed up many times. This chain links TRBV15 with TRBJ1-3; maybe TRBD1 (5 bases). This CDR3 spans 17 amino acids. Trimming stripped 1 base from V and 0 bases from J, with 13 bases between. Germline lookup yields CDR1 LNHNV and CDR2 YYDKDF (reference sequence). CDR3 sequence: CATSRAGRGLSGNTIYF. The CDR3 DNA reads TGTGCCACCAGCAGAGCTGGTAGGGGCCTCTCTGGAAACACCATATATTTT.

The chain has TRBV20-1 and TRBJ1-6, with a weak D call TRBD1 (5 bases). This CDR3 has 17 residues. Germline values: CDR1 DFQATT, CDR2 SNEGSKA (reference sequence). With 3 bases removed from V and 10 bases from J, the gap between germline ends came to 25 bases. The CDR3 spells CSARDPLGGWVGSPLHF. The CDR3 coding sequence is TGCAGTGCTAGGGATCCCCTCGGGGGGTGGGTCGGATCACCCCTCCACTTT.

This clone was seen ten or more times. The rearrangement joins TRBV20-1 to TRBJ2-7; TRBD2 agrees at 8 bases. Germline CDR1 is DFQATT and CDR2 is SNEGSKA (reference sequence). The V and J ends lost 3 bases and 3 bases, in that order; junction bases with no gene match: 7. The CDR3 covers 14 residues. CDR3 in DNA: TGCAGTGCTAGCGTGGGACTAGTTGGCTACGAGCAGTACTTC. It codes for CSASVGLVGYEQYF.

The chain uses TRBV7-8 and TRBJ1-6; D uncertain. Trimming took off 5 bases at V and 5 bases at J, with 13 bases between the two ends. CDR1 and CDR2 from the germline V gene are SGHVS and FQNEAQ. The CDR3 sequence is 15 residues long. DNA of the CDR3: TGTGCCAGCAGCGTCCGGAAGAAGCATAATTCACCCCTCCACTTT. This translates into CASSVRKKHNSPLHF.

This clone was observed many times. The genes are TRBV9 and TRBJ2-7, with 11 bases lining up with TRBD2. This CDR3 is built from 13 residues. The junction had 3 bases not matched to a gene; V was cut back by 4 bases and J by 6 bases. Per germline, CDR1 SGDLS and CDR2 YYNGEE. The DNA for the CDR3 is TGTGCCAGCAGCCCTGGGACTAGCGGCGAGCAGTACTTC. This gives the protein CASSPGTSGEQYF.

The table lists this clone with a few counts. One end of the junction is discordant with germline, which a read error may explain. The V call is TRBV6-1, the J call TRBJ2-7; D gene unclear. The germline V gene encodes CDR1 MNHNS and CDR2 SASEGT. The CDR3 loop spans 13 amino acids. CDR3 sequence (DNA): TGTGCCAGCAGTGAAGCGAGACATTACGGGCAGTACTTC. Protein product: CASSEARHYGQYF.

This clone appeared a few times. The identical CDR3 is also encoded by other nucleotide sequences in the sample. The chain has TRBV7-2 and TRBJ2-7; no clear D. The CDR3 runs 14 residues. Trimming took off 3 bases at V and 4 bases at J, with 13 bases between the two ends. CDR1 and CDR2 from the germline V gene are SGHTA and FQGNSA. CDR3: CASSLGGGGYEQYF. The DNA of the CDR3 is TGTGCCAGCAGCTTGGGCGGTGGTGGATACGAGCAGTACTTC.

This clone was seen at least ten times. This chain uses TRBV14 with TRBJ2-1; no firm D call. CDR1 and CDR2 from the germline V gene are SGHDN and FVKESK. V lost 1 base and J lost 8, with 12 bases in between. This CDR3 has 14 residues. The CDR3 here is CASSQAHGWHEQFF. The CDR3 DNA reads as TGTGCCAGCAGCCAAGCCCACGGATGGCATGAGCAGTTCTTC.

This clone has ten or more counts. The chain combines TRBV24-1 with TRBJ2-5; D is perhaps TRBD2 (6 bases). The CDR3 is 16 residues long. Germline-derived CDR1 and CDR2 are KGHDR and SFDVKD. V was clipped by 3 bases and J by 5 bases, with 18 bases between them. The DNA of the CDR3 is TGTGCCACCAGTGATCCCTCGGGGGACTTGTCGGAGACCCAGTACTTC. Translating gives CATSDPSGDLSETQYF.

This clone was seen many times. A read error may explain this, as a much larger clone is one base away. This chain joins TRBV20-1 and TRBJ2-7, with D perhaps TRBD2 (5 bases). The CDR3 spans 13 residues. CDR1 DFQATT and CDR2 SNEGSKA come from the germline V gene (reference sequence). The chain's CDR3 is CSTRLRWDPEQYF. The CDR3 coding sequence is TGCAGTACTAGGCTCCGGTGGGATCCGGAGCAGTACTTC.

This clone was recorded many times. In DNA form, the CDR3 reads TGTGCCACCAGCAGATCCCCCCGGGCCACGAGCGATGAGCAGTTCTTC. Its translation is CATSRSPRATSDEQFF. The J gene is TRBJ2-1, the V gene TRBV15, with D uncertain. V was pared by 2 bases and J by 8 bases, with 19 bases between. This CDR3 contains 16 residues. Germline CDR1 and CDR2: LNHNV and YYDKDF (reference sequence).

This clone showed up many times. The J gene is TRBJ1-3, the V gene TRBV3-1; no reliable D call. This CDR3 is 14 amino acids long. Trimming took 4 bases from V and 1 from J, leaving 8 bases between them. Germline loops: CDR1 LGHDT, CDR2 YNNKEL (reference sequence). The CDR3 loop is CASSPWGSGNTIYF. The CDR3, as DNA: TGTGCCAGCAGCCCTTGGGGATCTGGAAACACCATATATTTT.

This clone was observed at least ten times. The rearrangement links TRBV2 to TRBJ2-2, with D possibly matching TRBD2 (7 bases). The CDR3 runs to 14 residues. V was trimmed by 6 bases and J by 5 bases, leaving 13 bases between them. In germline, CDR1 is SNHLY, CDR2 FYNNEI. For the CDR3, the DNA is TGTGCCAGCAGGGGGGGGGGCAGGACCGGGGAGCTGTTTTTT. Protein: CASRGGGRTGELFF.

A few counts support this clone. The V gene is TRBV24-1, the J gene TRBJ1-2; 7 bases line up with TRBD1. V dropped 7 bases and J dropped 0; count of bases not matched to a gene: 7. CDR1 and CDR2 (germline): KGHDR, SFDVKD. This CDR3 spans 15 amino acids. The CDR3 DNA is TGTGCCACCAGCTACAAGACAGGGACTAACTATGGCTACACCTTC. It translates to CATSYKTGTNYGYTF.

The rearrangement uses TRBV15 and TRBJ1-1; TRBD1 aligns across 7 bases. CDR1 LNHNV and CDR2 YYDKDF come from the germline V gene (reference sequence). The CDR3 runs 15 residues. V was pared by 3 bases and J by 8 bases, with 12 bases of the junction left unmatched. The CDR3 DNA is TGTGCCACCAGCAGCGGGGGACAGCGAGGGAGGGAAGCTTTCTTT. It codes for CATSSGGQRGREAFF.

This clone came up many times. The chain employs TRBV29-1 and TRBJ1-3; D not certain. Germline CDR1 reads SQVTM; CDR2 reads ANQGSEA. The CDR3 contains 14 residues. The V gene lost 4 bases and the J gene lost 3 bases, with 13 bases spanning the gap. CDR3 sequence: CSVADPGVGNTIYF. DNA of the CDR3: TGCAGCGTTGCTGATCCCGGGGTTGGAAACACCATATATTTT. The full variable domain, rest sourced from reference TRBV29-1 and TRBJ1-3, is SAVISQKPSRDICQRGTSLTIQCQVDSQVTMMFWYRQQPGQSLTLIATANQGSEATYESGFVIDKFPISRPNLTFSTLTVSNMSPEDSSIYLCSVADPGVGNTIYFGEGSWLTVV.

This clone has more than one count but fewer than ten. The rearrangement joins TRBV28 to TRBJ1-5; no reliable D call. Germline CDR1 is MDHEN and CDR2 is SYDVKM. The CDR3 consists of 15 residues. V was clipped by 7 bases and J by 7 bases, with 20 bases between them. DNA of the CDR3: TGTGCCAGCACCTCATTCTATACCACTAGCCAGCCCCAGCATTTT. It codes for CASTSFYTTSQPQHF.

The chain links TRBV11-2 to TRBJ2-7, with 8 nucleotides matching TRBD2. V was clipped by 6 bases and J by 2 bases; unmatched bases: 3. The CDR3 totals 13 residues. Per germline, CDR1 SGHAT and CDR2 FQNNGV. DNA of the CDR3: TGTGCCAGCAGTACTAGCGGTGCCTACGAGCAGTACTTC. Its protein product is CASSTSGAYEQYF.

There are many counts of this clone. J is TRBJ1-1 and V is TRBV28; 8 bases agree with TRBD1. The V gene end was trimmed by 6 bases and the J gene end by 2 bases; junction bases not matched to a gene: 11. CDR3 length: 16 residues. From germline, CDR1 is MDHEN and CDR2 SYDVKM. DNA for the CDR3: TGTGCCAGCAGAAAACCAGACAGGGGATTCAACACTGAAGCTTTCTTT. Translation: CASRKPDRGFNTEAFF. The variable domain in full, completed from reference TRBV28 and TRBJ1-1, reads DVKVTQSSRYLVKRTGEKVFLECVQDMDHENMFWYRQDPGLGLRLIYFSYDVKMKEKGDIPEGYSVSREKKERFSLILESASTNQTSMYLCASRKPDRGFNTEAFFGQGTRLTVV.

This clone was observed many times. The CDR3 loop is CASSLRGTDTYNEQFF. The DNA of the CDR3 is TGTGCCAGCAGTCTCCGTGGGACAGATACCTACAATGAGCAGTTCTTC. The genes are TRBV6-1 and TRBJ2-1; 7 positions match TRBD1. Per the germline V gene, CDR1 is MNHNS and CDR2 is SASEGT. The trim removed 5 bases at V and 2 bases at J, leaving 9 bases unmatched. The CDR3 totals 16 residues.

This clone was seen a few times. The junction and the germline gene differ at one end; a read error may be behind it. This chain uses TRBV27 with TRBJ1-1, with D maybe TRBD1 (6 bases). The germline CDR1 and CDR2 sequences are MNHEY and SMNVEV (reference sequence). The CDR3 covers 14 residues. CDR3: CAISLQGCLTEAFF. The CDR3 coding sequence is TGTGCCATCAGTTTACAGGGATGTCTCACTGAAGCTTTCTTT.